The 30 T cell receptor beta chains below come from one sample, sequenced in a study of regulatory T cells in long-lasting Graves disease. Described time point: newly diagnosed GD, antithyroid drugs for less than 3 months. PBMC RNA served as the TCR library source. Combining iRepertoire HTBI primers with Arm-PCR of CDR3 regions, the authors built TCR beta libraries. Each CDR3 protein is one row after TCRdb ran MiXCR on the multiplex PCR reads. The profile shows roughly 400,000 distinct CDR3 sequences, roughly 15% of them singletons. The same sample was also used in a study of T cells in Graves' hyperthyroidism and ophthalmopathy.

The material sequenced was peripheral blood mononuclear cells (PBMCs), taken at new diagnosis, from a patient treated with antithyroid drugs. The receptors stem from a woman between 18 and 29 years old with Graves disease.

The J gene is TRBJ2-7, the V gene TRBV12-3 or TRBV12-4, with D maybe TRBD1 (7 bases). V was shortened by 2 bases and J by 7 bases, with 12 bases between the two germline ends. This CDR3 has 13 residues. The CDR3 is CASSLKGAGEQYF. DNA for the CDR3: TGTGCCAGCAGTTTAAAGGGGGCGGGGGAGCAGTACTTC.

V and J are TRBV28 and TRBJ1-5; D is unresolved. V was cut by 7 bases and J by 5 bases, with 9 bases left in between. Germline CDR1 MDHEN, CDR2 SYDVKM. The CDR3 runs 12 residues. The CDR3 nucleotides read TGTGCCAGCAATCGAAGAGATCAGCCCCAGCATTTT. Translated: CASNRRDQPQHF.

This clonotype was found a few times. The V and J genes are TRBV6-5 and TRBJ1-5; the D gene is possibly TRBD1 (5 bases). Trimming stripped 1 base from V and 4 bases from J, with 5 bases between. Germline loops: CDR1 MNHEY, CDR2 SVGAGI. The CDR3 has 13 amino acids. For the CDR3, the DNA is TGTGCCAGCAGTTACTGGACAAATCAGCCCCAGCATTTT. The encoded protein is CASSYWTNQPQHF.

In its sample, this clonotype was seen a few times. Compared with germline, one end of the junction differs, possibly owing to a read error. The chain employs TRBV12-3 or TRBV12-4 and TRBJ2-7; D may be TRBD2 (6 bases). The CDR3 is made up of 13 amino acids. Here the CDR3 DNA reads TGTGCCAGCAGCAATAGCGGCTCCCACGAGCAGTACTTC. Its translation is CASSNSGSHEQYF.

The chain couples TRBV19 to TRBJ2-7; tentatively, D is TRBD1 or TRBD2 (6 bases each). Trimming took off 4 bases at V and 2 bases at J, with 21 bases between the two ends. Per the germline V gene, CDR1 is LNHDA and CDR2 is SQIVND (reference sequence). The CDR3 loop spans 17 amino acids. CDR3 protein: CASSKPSGAGATYEQYF. The CDR3 nucleotides are TGTGCCAGTAGTAAACCTTCGGGGGCGGGCGCTACCTACGAGCAGTACTTC.

This clonotype was picked up many times. This chain uses TRBV12-3 or TRBV12-4 with TRBJ2-1; tentatively, D is TRBD2 (6 bases). The CDR3 runs 14 residues. V was shortened by 0 bases and J by 8 bases, with 11 bases between the two germline ends. The CDR3 DNA sequence: TGTGCCAGCAGTTTAGCGGGAGGAGTGCATGAGCAGTTCTTC. Its translation: CASSLAGGVHEQFF.

This clonotype was counted at least ten times. The gene calls are TRBV30 and TRBJ1-2; D is unresolved. V lost 2 bases and J 11 bases, leaving 12 bases between the germline ends. The CDR3 runs 11 residues. The germline gives CDR1 GTSNPN, CDR2 SVGIG (reference sequence). CDR3 DNA sequence: TGTGCCTGGAGTACAATCAACGCTTACACCTTC. Residues: CAWSTINAYTF.

Many counts were recorded for this clonotype. This chain uses TRBV10-3 with TRBJ2-1; 14 bases are a match to TRBD2. Trimming took 2 bases from V and 7 from J; bases not matched to a gene: 10. CDR3 length: 18 amino acids. Germline V CDR1 and CDR2: ENHRY, SYGVKD. CDR3 nucleotide sequence: TGTGCCATCAGTGAGATGACTAGCGGGAGGGCCCGTGGGAATGAGCAGTTCTTC. Protein product: CAISEMTSGRARGNEQFF.

There are many counts of this clonotype. The genes are TRBV27 and TRBJ2-1; 11 nucleotides line up with TRBD2. J lost 15 bases, V lost 5 bases, and 15 bases had no gene match. The germline gives CDR1 MNHEY, CDR2 SMNVEV (reference sequence). This CDR3 has 15 amino acids. CDR3 sequence reads: CASSRIAGGPPEGFF. DNA of the CDR3: TGTGCCAGCAGTAGAATAGCGGGAGGGCCCCCAGAGGGGTTCTTC.

This sequence joins TRBV13 and TRBJ1-4; no reliable D call. This CDR3 contains 12 residues. CDR1 is PRHDT, CDR2 FYEKMQ, per germline (reference sequence). Trimming removed 5 bases from V and 8 bases from J, with 9 bases in between. The CDR3 nucleotides are TGTGCCAGCAGCCAACAAGCAGAAAAACTGTTTTTT. Amino acid sequence: CASSQQAEKLFF.

This clonotype came up many times. The genes are TRBV25-1 and TRBJ2-7; TRBD2 aligns across 7 bases. The CDR3 sequence is 14 residues long. V shed 6 bases and J 4 bases; nucleotides not matched to a gene: 9. From germline, CDR1 is MGHDK and CDR2 SYGVNS. The CDR3 DNA is TGTGCCAGCAGGAAAAGCGGCGGGAGTTACGAGCAGTACTTC. Translation: CASRKSGGSYEQYF.

This clonotype has just a few counts. The rearrangement joins TRBV7-2 to TRBJ2-1; D not resolved. V was clipped by 5 bases and J by 9 bases, with 11 bases between them. The CDR3 consists of 12 residues. Looked up from germline, CDR1 is SGHTA and CDR2 is FQGNSA. The CDR3 loop reads CASSPTWGEQFF. Here the CDR3 DNA reads TGTGCCAGCAGCCCAACGTGGGGTGAGCAGTTCTTC.

This clonotype occurred a few times. The chain recombines TRBV9 with TRBJ1-6, with 9 positions matching TRBD1. J lost 6 bases, V lost 3 bases, and 4 bases had no gene match. This CDR3 is built from 15 residues. From germline, CDR1 is SGDLS and CDR2 YYNGEE. The CDR3: CASSEGTGPNSPLHF. Written as DNA, the CDR3 is TGTGCCAGCAGCGAAGGGACAGGGCCTAATTCACCCCTCCACTTT.

The chain has TRBV19 and TRBJ2-2; maybe TRBD2 (5 bases). CDR3 length: 15 amino acids. Germline values: CDR1 LNHDA, CDR2 SQIVND (reference sequence). V was clipped by 11 bases and J by 6 bases, with 22 bases between them. CDR3 bases: TGTGCCGCTACGACCCAGACGGGAACCCCCGGGGAGCTGTTTTTT. Translating it yields CAATTQTGTPGELFF.

This clonotype was seen at least ten times. The V gene is TRBV2, the J gene TRBJ2-1; no clear D gene. CDR3 length: 13 amino acids. CDR1 and CDR2 from the germline V gene are SNHLY and FYNNEI. The ends were cut back, 0 bases at V and 12 bases at J, with 12 bases in the middle. CDR3 loop: CASSEALQRLQFF. Here the CDR3 DNA reads TGTGCCAGCAGTGAAGCGCTTCAGAGATTGCAGTTCTTC.

The genes are TRBV29-1 and TRBJ1-5; a weak D match, TRBD1 (6 bases). The germline V and J ends were trimmed by 7 bases and 4 bases, with 14 bases remaining between them. The V gene's germline CDR1 is SQVTM and CDR2 ANQGSEA. CDR3 length equals 13 residues. The CDR3 is CSANRVPNQPQHF. For the CDR3, the DNA is TGCAGCGCAAACAGGGTACCAAATCAGCCCCAGCATTTT.

On this clonotype: Being one base from a much bigger clone, this may be a read error. This is likely a read error, given that the CDR3 carries no conserved phenylalanine or tryptophan at its end. The V call is TRBV5-1, the J call TRBJ2-1; D gene ambiguous. CDR1 and CDR2 (germline): SGHRS, YFSETQ. The CDR3 is made up of 13 amino acids. Trimming took off 0 bases at V and 6 bases at J, with 7 bases between the two ends. The CDR3 nucleotides read TGCGCCAGCAGCTTGGATAGGGCCAATGAGCAGTTCTCC. Amino acids: CASSLDRANEQFS.

There are a few counts of this clonotype. V usage is TRBV5-1 and J usage is TRBJ2-1; no definite D call. Trimming took 1 base from V and 1 from J, leaving 21 bases between them. Germline CDR1 and CDR2: SGHRS and YFSETQ. The CDR3 is 19 amino acids. CDR3 in amino acids: CASSLSLGQVPGSYNEQFF. In nucleotides, the CDR3 is TGCGCCAGCAGCTTGTCCCTAGGGCAGGTTCCGGGTTCCTACAATGAGCAGTTCTTC.

This clonotype occurred many times. This sequence joins TRBV28 and TRBJ2-3; 9 bases line up with TRBD2. Germline CDR1 is MDHEN and CDR2 is SYDVKM. The CDR3 totals 16 residues. V lost 6 bases to trimming and J lost 4 bases; unmatched junction nucleotides: 11. CDR3 amino acids: CASSLLVAGESDTQYF. The CDR3 bases are TGTGCCAGCAGCCTACTAGTAGCGGGAGAGTCAGATACGCAGTATTTT.

This clonotype was seen at least ten times. This chain links TRBV2 with TRBJ1-4; tentatively, D is TRBD1 (5 bases). Trimming took off 10 bases at V and 6 bases at J, with 18 bases between the two ends. The germline V gene encodes CDR1 SNHLY and CDR2 FYNNEI. The CDR3 length is 14 residues. CDR3 protein: CATKPGTADEKLFF. The CDR3 nucleotides read TGTGCCACCAAACCCGGGACGGCCGATGAAAAACTGTTTTTT.

This clonotype was detected ten times or more. The chain has TRBV5-5 and TRBJ1-5, with 8 bases matching TRBD1. Germline V CDR1 and CDR2: SGHKS, YYEKEE (reference sequence). CDR3 length: 14 amino acids. The trim removed 2 bases at V and 4 bases at J, leaving 2 bases unmatched. The CDR3 bases are TGTGCCAGCAGCTTAAGGACAGGGAATCAGCCCCAGCATTTT. It specifies CASSLRTGNQPQHF.

This clonotype was seen more than once but under ten times. The chain couples TRBV5-1 to TRBJ1-1; D is perhaps TRBD1 (5 bases). Looked up from germline, CDR1 is SGHRS and CDR2 is YFSETQ. The germline V and J ends were trimmed by 0 bases and 1 base, with 10 bases remaining between them. The CDR3 is 15 residues long. The CDR3 nucleotides are TGCGCCAGCAGCTTGGTGGGGACGGCGAACACTGAAGCTTTCTTT. Translating gives CASSLVGTANTEAFF. Together with reference TRBV5-1 and TRBJ1-1, the CDR3 gives the full variable domain: KAGVTQTPRYLIKTRGQQVTLSCSPISGHRSVSWYQQTPGQGLQFLFEYFSETQRNKGNFPGRFSGRQFSNSRSEMNVSTLELGDSALYLCASSLVGTANTEAFFGQGTRLTVV.

The V call is TRBV11-1, the J call TRBJ2-2; D is uncertain. This CDR3 region has 12 residues. The germline V gene encodes CDR1 SGHAT and CDR2 FQDESV (reference sequence). Trimming stripped 5 bases from V and 8 bases from J, with 9 bases between. The CDR3 reads CASSALAGELFF. The CDR3 DNA follows: TGTGCCAGCAGCGCGCTCGCAGGGGAGCTGTTTTTT.

This clonotype was detected ten times or more. The chain links TRBV19 to TRBJ2-1, with TRBD2 matching 8 bases. V shed 7 bases, J shed 7 bases, and the junction held 9 bases outside the gene matches. Germline-derived CDR1 and CDR2 are LNHDA and SQIVND (reference sequence). The CDR3 extends over 14 amino acids. The CDR3 sequence is CASKSAGVWNEQFF. The CDR3 nucleotides are TGTGCCAGTAAGTCAGCGGGAGTGTGGAATGAGCAGTTCTTC.

This clonotype was observed a handful of times. V gene TRBV12-3 or TRBV12-4 combines with J gene TRBJ2-7; tentatively, D is TRBD2 (6 bases). The CDR3 length is 12 residues. Trimming shortened V by 7 bases and J by 9 bases, and 16 bases separated the two germline ends. The CDR3 DNA follows: TGTGCCAGCAATTCGAATGTGGGGGGGCAGTACTTC. It is translated as CASNSNVGGQYF.

This clonotype was seen many times. This chain uses TRBV7-2 with TRBJ2-7; 10 bases are shared with TRBD2. Losses at the gene ends were 1 base for V and 3 bases for J; bases not matched to a gene: 6. The CDR3 length is 16 residues. Germline-derived CDR1 and CDR2 are SGHTA and FQGNSA. The CDR3 sequence: CASSLELAGLHYEQYF. The CDR3 coding sequence is TGTGCCAGCAGCTTAGAACTAGCGGGACTACACTACGAGCAGTACTTC.

This clonotype occurred a few times. The V and J genes are TRBV4-3 and TRBJ2-1; tentatively, D is TRBD2 (5 bases). This CDR3 has 17 residues. The germline V and J ends were trimmed by 1 base and 5 bases, with 18 bases remaining between them. In germline, CDR1 is LGHNA, CDR2 YSLEER. CDR3 loop: CASSQVAGGRPNNEQFF. CDR3 sequence (DNA): TGCGCCAGCAGCCAAGTCGCGGGCGGGCGACCGAACAATGAGCAGTTCTTC.

This rearrangement joins TRBV2 to TRBJ2-7; D unclear. The germline V gene encodes CDR1 SNHLY and CDR2 FYNNEI. Trimming took off 1 base at V and 4 bases at J, with 8 bases between the two ends. This CDR3 contains 13 residues. The CDR3 protein is CASSEGSVYEQYF. CDR3 DNA sequence: TGTGCCAGCAGTGAAGGAAGTGTATACGAGCAGTACTTC.

This clonotype has just a few counts. CDR3: CATSGANYGYTF. As DNA, the CDR3 is TGTGCCACCAGCGGGGCAAACTATGGCTACACCTTC. The V call is TRBV15, the J call TRBJ1-2; weak D call: TRBD1 (5 bases). CDR1 and CDR2 from the germline V gene are LNHNV and YYDKDF (reference sequence). The CDR3 spans 12 residues. V was cut by 5 bases and J by 2 bases, with 6 bases left in between. Variable domain in full (rest from reference TRBV15 and TRBJ1-2): DAMVIQNPRYQVTQFGKPVTLSCSQTLNHNVMYWYQQKSSQAPKLLFHYYDKDFNNEADTPDNFQSRRPNTSFCFLDIRSPGLGDTAMYLCATSGANYGYTFGSGTRLTVV.

This clonotype was observed a few times. It may be a read error: a sequence one base away is much more abundant. The chain uses TRBV2 and TRBJ1-5; D is uncertain. Germline assignment: CDR1 SNHLY and CDR2 FYNNEI. There are 14 residues in the CDR3. Trimming pared 3 bases from V and 0 bases from J, leaving 6 bases between. The CDR3 here is CASSDSNSNQPQHF. The CDR3 DNA reads TGTGCCAGCAGTGACAGTAATAGCAATCAGCCCCAGCATTTT.